This TCR beta chain stems from a study of beta chain features in type 1 diabetes. On this clone: Its matching antigen is unknown.

Expressed TCRB transcripts got sequenced, as all isolated RNA was reverse transcribed. Assay used: immunoSEQ multiplex PCR; TCRdb lists only in-frame clones, some missing. Found here are fewer than 350,000 clones, about 20% of them singletons; the top ten hold 0.044%. Broader study findings: Moderate yet significant TCRB CDR3 shortening was seen in Type 1 diabetes patients in all four CD4+ subsets. It was not settled here whether HLA type affects TCRB rearrangement.

Each of the sorted populations had a purity greater than 95%. There are 15 residues in the CDR3. Trimming took off 1 base at V and 6 bases at J, with 15 bases between the two ends. Germline V lookup: CDR1 SGHRS, CDR2 YFSETQ. The sequence was collected from a woman under 30 in good health. The sample comprised naive CD4+ T cells from blood. J is TRBJ2-3 and V is TRBV5-1; D perhaps matches TRBD2 (6 bases). Written as DNA, the CDR3 is TGCGCCAGCAGCTTGAGTCGGGGGACGTTGGATACGCAGTATTTT. Amino acid sequence: CASSLSRGTLDTQYF.